The present TCR beta chain was sequenced within a study of shared clonotypes between healthy human individuals. As processed by the authors: ImmunoSEQ only sent back junction sequences with no quality scores, so filtering was done differently. Repertoires were generated with immunoSEQ multiplex PCR, while TCRdb's copy carries only in-frame clones and drops some. For V, J and clone size, that table is used; D and trimming come from the DNA. Seen here are about 2,500,000 clones, 90% to 95% observed once, and the top ten hold about 0.13%. The CDR3 length is 15 residues. The germline V gene has CDR1 SNHLY and CDR2 FYNNEI. Trimming took 0 bases from V and 2 from J; bases not matched to a gene: 0.

The sample taken for sequencing was naive CD4+ T cells sorted from blood. Stated subset: CD45RA+ positively selected. The TCR originated in a man younger than 35 in good health. The rearrangement joins TRBV2 to TRBJ2-7; TRBD1 agrees at 11 bases. The CDR3 loop is CASSEADRGPYEQYF. In nucleotides, the CDR3 is TGTGCCAGCAGTGAAGCGGACAGGGGGCCCTACGAGCAGTACTTC.